This record looks at one TCR beta chain sequence and its context. Antigen: not known. The PCR made use of 60 Vbeta and 13 Jbeta primers. The table came from immunoSEQ multiplex PCR; TCRdb's copy has only in-frame clones and leaves some out. The table has 150,000 to 200,000 clones, roughly 80% seen once. These data come from a study of cytomegalovirus exposure and HLA in healthy donors. Overall study: There were approximately 400 genotyped donors. Of these, 75% to 90% fell in the genetic ancestry cluster associated with self-reported Caucasian donors.

The study's findings and limits: Earlier analysis found most TCR beta V segments productive about 90% or about 30% of the time. Reportedly, TCR beta sequences accurately predicted HLA-A and HLA-B alleles in most subjects.

The specimen was PBMCs. The source of this sequence is a male donor in good health and CMV-seronegative.

The CDR3 nucleotides are TGCGCCAGCAGTTACCGCCCGGGGGTTTTGGGGAACACTGAAGCTTTCTTT. Encoded protein: CASSYRPGVLGNTEAFF. This sequence joins TRBV5-1 and TRBJ1-1; D possibly corresponds to TRBD1 (5 bases). Germline CDR1 reads SGHRS; CDR2 reads YFSETQ. CDR3 length equals 17 residues. The V end lost 5 bases, the J end lost 1 base, and 21 bases lay between the germline ends.